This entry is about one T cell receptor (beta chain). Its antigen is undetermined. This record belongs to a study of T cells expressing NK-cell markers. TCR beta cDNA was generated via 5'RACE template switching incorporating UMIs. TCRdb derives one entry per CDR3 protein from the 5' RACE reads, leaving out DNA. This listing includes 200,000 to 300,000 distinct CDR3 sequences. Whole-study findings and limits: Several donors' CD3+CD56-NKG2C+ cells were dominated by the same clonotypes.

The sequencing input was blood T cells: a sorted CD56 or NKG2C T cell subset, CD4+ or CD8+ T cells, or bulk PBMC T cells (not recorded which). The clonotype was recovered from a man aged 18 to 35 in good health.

CDR3 protein: CASTGLAGLNTGELFF. V is TRBV27 and J is TRBJ2-2; checking the TCRdb D call of TRBD2 is not possible without DNA. Germline V CDR1 and CDR2: MNHEY, SMNVEV (reference sequence). CDR3 length: 16 residues.